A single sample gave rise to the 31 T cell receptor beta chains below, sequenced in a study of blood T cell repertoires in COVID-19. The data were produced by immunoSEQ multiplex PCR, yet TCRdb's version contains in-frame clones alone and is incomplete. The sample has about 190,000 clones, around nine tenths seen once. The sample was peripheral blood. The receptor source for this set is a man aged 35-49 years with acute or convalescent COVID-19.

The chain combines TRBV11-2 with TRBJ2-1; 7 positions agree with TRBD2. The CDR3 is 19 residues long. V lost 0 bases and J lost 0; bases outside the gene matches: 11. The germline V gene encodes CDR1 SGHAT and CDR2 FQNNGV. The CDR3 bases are TGTGCCAGCAGCTTAGAGATAGGTGGGACTACCCTCTCCTACAATGAGCAGTTCTTC. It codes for CASSLEIGGTTLSYNEQFF.

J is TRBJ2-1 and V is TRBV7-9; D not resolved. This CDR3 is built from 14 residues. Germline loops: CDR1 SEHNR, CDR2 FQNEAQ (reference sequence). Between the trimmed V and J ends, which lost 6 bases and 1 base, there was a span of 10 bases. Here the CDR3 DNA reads TGTGCCAGCAGTCTACCTCTTTCCTACAATGAGCAGTTCTTC. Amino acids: CASSLPLSYNEQFF.

The CDR3 reads CASSRGFGFATNEKLFF. The CDR3 nucleotides read TGTGCCAGCAGCAGGGGTTTCGGATTTGCAACTAATGAAAAACTGTTTTTT. The rearrangement uses TRBV5-6 and TRBJ1-4; D may be TRBD1 (5 bases). The V and J ends lost 4 bases and 0 bases respectively, with 16 bases between them. Germline assignment: CDR1 SGHDT and CDR2 YYEEEE. This CDR3 has 17 residues.

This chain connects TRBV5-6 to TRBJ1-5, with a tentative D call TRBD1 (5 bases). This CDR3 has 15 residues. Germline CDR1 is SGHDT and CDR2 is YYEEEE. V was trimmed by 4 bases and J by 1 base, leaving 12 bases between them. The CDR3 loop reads CASSPRGFSNQPQHF. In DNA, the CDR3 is TGTGCCAGCAGCCCGCGGGGGTTCAGCAATCAGCCCCAGCATTTT.

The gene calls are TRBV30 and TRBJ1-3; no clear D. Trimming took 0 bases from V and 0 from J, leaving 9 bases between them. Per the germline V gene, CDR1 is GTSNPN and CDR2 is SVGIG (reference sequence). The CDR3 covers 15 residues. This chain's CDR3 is CAWSVWAVSGNTIYF. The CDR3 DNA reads TGTGCCTGGAGTGTATGGGCAGTCTCTGGAAACACCATATATTTT.

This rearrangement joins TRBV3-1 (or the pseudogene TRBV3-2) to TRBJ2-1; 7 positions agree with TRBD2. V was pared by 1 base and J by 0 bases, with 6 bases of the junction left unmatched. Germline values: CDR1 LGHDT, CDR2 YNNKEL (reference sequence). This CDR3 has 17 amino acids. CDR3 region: CASSQVIAGNSYNEQFF. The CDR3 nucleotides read TGTGCCAGCAGCCAAGTGATAGCGGGTAACTCCTACAATGAGCAGTTCTTC.

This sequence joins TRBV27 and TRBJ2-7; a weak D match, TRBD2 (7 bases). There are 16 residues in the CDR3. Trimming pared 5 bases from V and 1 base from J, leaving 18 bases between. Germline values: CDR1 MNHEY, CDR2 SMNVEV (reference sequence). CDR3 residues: CASSGGGGRLSYEQYF. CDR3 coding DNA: TGTGCCAGCAGTGGGGGGGGCGGGCGGCTATCCTACGAGCAGTACTTC.

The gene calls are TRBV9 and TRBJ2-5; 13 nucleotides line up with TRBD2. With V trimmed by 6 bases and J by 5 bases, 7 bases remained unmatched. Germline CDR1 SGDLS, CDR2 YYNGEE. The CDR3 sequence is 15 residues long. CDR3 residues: CASTQTSGGAETQYF. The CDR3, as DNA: TGTGCCAGCACGCAAACTAGCGGGGGGGCGGAGACCCAGTACTTC.

CDR3 nucleotide sequence: TGTGCCAGCAGCTTAGATGGACAGCCTGGAAACACCATATATTTT. Residues: CASSLDGQPGNTIYF. The V call is TRBV11-2, the J call TRBJ1-3, with a weak D call TRBD1 (6 bases). CDR3 length: 15 residues. The V gene lost 0 bases and the J gene lost 2 bases, with 8 bases spanning the gap. Germline loops: CDR1 SGHAT, CDR2 FQNNGV.

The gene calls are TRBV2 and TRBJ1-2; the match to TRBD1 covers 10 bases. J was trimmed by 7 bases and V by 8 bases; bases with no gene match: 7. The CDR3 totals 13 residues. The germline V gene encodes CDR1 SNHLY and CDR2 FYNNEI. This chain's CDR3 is CASWDRGVVGYTF. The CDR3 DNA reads TGTGCCAGCTGGGACAGGGGAGTAGTTGGCTACACCTTC.

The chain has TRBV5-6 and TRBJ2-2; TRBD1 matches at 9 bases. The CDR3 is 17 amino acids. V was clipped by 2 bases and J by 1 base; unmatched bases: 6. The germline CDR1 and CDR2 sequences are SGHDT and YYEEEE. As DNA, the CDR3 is TGTGCCAGCAGCTTTCTACAGGGGGCCCAGAACACCGGGGAGCTGTTTTTT. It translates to CASSFLQGAQNTGELFF.

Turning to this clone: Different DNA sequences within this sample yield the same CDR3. In DNA form, the CDR3 reads TGTGCCAGCAGGCCAGGACAGGGGCCGGGAGGCTACACCTTC. This translates into CASRPGQGPGGYTF. The J gene is TRBJ1-2, the V gene TRBV6-5, with TRBD1 identical over 9 bases. This CDR3 is built from 14 residues. The ends lost 6 bases at V and 8 bases at J; junction bases unmatched: 10. Germline CDR1 reads MNHEY; CDR2 reads SVGAGI.

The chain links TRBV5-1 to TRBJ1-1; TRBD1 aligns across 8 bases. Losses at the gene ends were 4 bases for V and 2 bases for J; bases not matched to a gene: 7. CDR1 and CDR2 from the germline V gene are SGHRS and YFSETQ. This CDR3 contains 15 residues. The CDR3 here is CASSLSGQGNTEAFF. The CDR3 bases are TGCGCCAGCAGCCTCTCCGGACAGGGTAACACTGAAGCTTTCTTT. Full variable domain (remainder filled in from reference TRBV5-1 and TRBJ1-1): KAGVTQTPRYLIKTRGQQVTLSCSPISGHRSVSWYQQTPGQGLQFLFEYFSETQRNKGNFPGRFSGRQFSNSRSEMNVSTLELGDSALYLCASSLSGQGNTEAFFGQGTRLTVV.

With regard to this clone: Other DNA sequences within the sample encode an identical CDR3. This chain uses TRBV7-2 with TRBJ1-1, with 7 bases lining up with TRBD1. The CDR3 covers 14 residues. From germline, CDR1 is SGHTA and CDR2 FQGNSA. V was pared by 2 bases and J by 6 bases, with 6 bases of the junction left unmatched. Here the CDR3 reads CASSLRQGGSEAFF. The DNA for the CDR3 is TGTGCCAGCAGCTTAAGGCAGGGGGGTTCTGAAGCTTTCTTT.

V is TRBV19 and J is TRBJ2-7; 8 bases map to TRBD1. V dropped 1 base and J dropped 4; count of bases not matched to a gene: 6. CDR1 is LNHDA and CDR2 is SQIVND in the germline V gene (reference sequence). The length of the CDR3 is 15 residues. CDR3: CASSIAQGAIYEQYF. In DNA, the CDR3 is TGTGCCAGTAGTATAGCCCAGGGGGCGATTTACGAGCAGTACTTC.

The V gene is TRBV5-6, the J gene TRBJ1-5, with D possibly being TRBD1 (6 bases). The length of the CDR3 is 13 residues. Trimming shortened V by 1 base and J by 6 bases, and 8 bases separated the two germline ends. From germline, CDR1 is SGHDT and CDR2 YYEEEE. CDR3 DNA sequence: TGTGCCAGCAGCTTGCAGGGGATTCAGCCCCAGCATTTT. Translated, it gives CASSLQGIQPQHF.

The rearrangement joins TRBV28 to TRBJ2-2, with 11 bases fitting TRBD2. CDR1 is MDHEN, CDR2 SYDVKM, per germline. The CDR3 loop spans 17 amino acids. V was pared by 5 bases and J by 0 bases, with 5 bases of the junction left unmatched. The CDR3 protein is CASSVLAGGSNTGELFF. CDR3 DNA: TGTGCCAGCAGTGTTCTAGCGGGGGGTTCGAACACCGGGGAGCTGTTTTTT.

The CDR3 here is CASSHDRGLFF. Here the CDR3 DNA reads TGTGCCAGCAGCCATGACAGGGGACTGTTTTTT. The gene calls are TRBV6-2 or TRBV6-3 and TRBJ1-4, with 8 bases identical to TRBD1. CDR1 is MNHEY and CDR2 is SVGEGT in the germline V gene. CDR3 length: 11 amino acids. V shed 6 bases, J shed 13 bases, and the junction held 4 bases outside the gene matches.

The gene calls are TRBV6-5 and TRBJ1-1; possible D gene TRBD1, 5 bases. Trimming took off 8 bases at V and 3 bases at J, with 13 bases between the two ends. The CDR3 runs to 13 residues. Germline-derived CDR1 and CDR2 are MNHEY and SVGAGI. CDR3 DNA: TGTGCCAGCTTCAGGGAGGAGGACACTGAAGCTTTCTTT. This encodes CASFREEDTEAFF.

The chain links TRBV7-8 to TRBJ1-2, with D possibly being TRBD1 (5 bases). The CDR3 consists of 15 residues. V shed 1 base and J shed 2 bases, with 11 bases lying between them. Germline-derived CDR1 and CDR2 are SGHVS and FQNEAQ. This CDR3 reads CASSLGTGRNYGYTF. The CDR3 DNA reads TGTGCCAGCAGCTTAGGTACAGGTCGGAACTATGGCTACACCTTC.

The chain's CDR3 is CASSYSGTGRNYEQYF. The CDR3 DNA reads as TGTGCCAGCAGTTACTCCGGGACAGGGCGTAACTACGAGCAGTACTTC. The chain recombines TRBV25-1 with TRBJ2-7, with 9 bases that match TRBD1. This CDR3 is 16 amino acids long. CDR1 MGHDK and CDR2 SYGVNS come from the germline V gene. V shed 5 bases, J shed 3 bases, and the junction held 11 bases outside the gene matches.

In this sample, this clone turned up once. This CDR3 reads CASSYPTSGATSTDTQYF. The DNA for the CDR3 is TGTGCCAGCAGTTACCCGACTAGCGGGGCAACTAGCACAGATACGCAGTATTTT. This chain uses TRBV6-2 or TRBV6-3 with TRBJ2-3; 11 nucleotides agree with TRBD2. The V and J ends lost 2 bases and 0 bases, in that order; junction bases with no gene match: 7. CDR3 length: 18 amino acids. Germline loops: CDR1 MNHEY, CDR2 SVGEGT.

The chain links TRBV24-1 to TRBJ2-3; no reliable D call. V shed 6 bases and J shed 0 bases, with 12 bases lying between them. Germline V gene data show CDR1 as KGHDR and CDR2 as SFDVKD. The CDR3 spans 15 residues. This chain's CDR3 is CATSSTTTSTDTQYF. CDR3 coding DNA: TGTGCCACCAGTTCTACCACGACTAGCACAGATACGCAGTATTTT.

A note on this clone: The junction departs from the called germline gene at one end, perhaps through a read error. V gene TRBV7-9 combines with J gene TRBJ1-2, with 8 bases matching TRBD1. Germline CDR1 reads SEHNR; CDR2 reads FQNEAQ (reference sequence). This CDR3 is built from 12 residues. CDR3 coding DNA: TGTGCCAGCAGTTTGGAGACAGGGGCAGCTTACTTC. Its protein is CASSLETGAAYF.

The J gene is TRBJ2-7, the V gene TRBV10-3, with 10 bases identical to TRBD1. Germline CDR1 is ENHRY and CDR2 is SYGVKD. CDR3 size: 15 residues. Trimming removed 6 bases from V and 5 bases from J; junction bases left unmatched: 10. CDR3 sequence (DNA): TGTGCCATCAGCTCCCCGGGACAGGGGTTGGACGAGCAGTACTTC. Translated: CAISSPGQGLDEQYF.

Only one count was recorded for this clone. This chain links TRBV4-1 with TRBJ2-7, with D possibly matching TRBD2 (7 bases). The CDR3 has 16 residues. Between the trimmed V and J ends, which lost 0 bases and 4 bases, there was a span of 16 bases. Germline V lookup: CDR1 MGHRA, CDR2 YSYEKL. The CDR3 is CASSQDGGGLSYEQYF. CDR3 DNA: TGCGCCAGCAGCCAAGATGGGGGGGGCCTTAGTTACGAGCAGTACTTC.

The CDR3 DNA is TGTGCCACCAGTACAGGGAGTGCCCCTGAAGCTTTCTTT. Encoded protein: CATSTGSAPEAFF. This chain links TRBV24-1 with TRBJ1-1; a weak D match, TRBD1 (6 bases). The CDR3 sequence is 13 residues long. The V gene lost 6 bases and the J gene lost 6 bases, with 13 bases spanning the gap. Germline lookup yields CDR1 KGHDR and CDR2 SFDVKD.

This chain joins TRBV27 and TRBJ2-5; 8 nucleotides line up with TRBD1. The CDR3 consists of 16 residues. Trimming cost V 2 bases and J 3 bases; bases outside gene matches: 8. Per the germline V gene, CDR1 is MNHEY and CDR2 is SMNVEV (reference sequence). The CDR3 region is CASSLSGQGAKETQYF. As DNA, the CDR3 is TGTGCCAGCAGTTTAAGCGGACAGGGAGCAAAAGAGACCCAGTACTTC.

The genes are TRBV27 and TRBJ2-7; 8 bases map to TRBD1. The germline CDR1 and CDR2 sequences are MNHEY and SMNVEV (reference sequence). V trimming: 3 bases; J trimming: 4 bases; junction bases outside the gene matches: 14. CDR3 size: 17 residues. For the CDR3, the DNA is TGTGCCAGCAGTTTTTCGCCCTTGGACAGGGATAGGTACGAGCAGTACTTC. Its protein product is CASSFSPLDRDRYEQYF.

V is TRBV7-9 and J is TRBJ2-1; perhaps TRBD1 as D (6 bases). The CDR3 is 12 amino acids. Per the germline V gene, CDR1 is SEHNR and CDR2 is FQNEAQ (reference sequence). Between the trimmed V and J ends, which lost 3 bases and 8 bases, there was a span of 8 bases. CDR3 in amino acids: CASSFGGDEQFF. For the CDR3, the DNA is TGTGCCAGCAGCTTTGGGGGCGATGAGCAGTTCTTC. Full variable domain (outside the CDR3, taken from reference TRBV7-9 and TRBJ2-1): DTGVSQNPRHKITKRGQNVTFRCDPISEHNRLYWYRQTLGQGPEFLTYFQNEAQLEKSRLLSDRFSAERPKGSFSTLEIQRTEQGDSAMYLCASSFGGDEQFFGPGTRLTVL.

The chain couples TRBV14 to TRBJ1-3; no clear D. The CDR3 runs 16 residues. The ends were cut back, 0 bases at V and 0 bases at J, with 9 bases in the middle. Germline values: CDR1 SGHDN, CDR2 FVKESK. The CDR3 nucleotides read TGTGCCAGCAGCCAAGAGCTCCAGTACTCTGGAAACACCATATATTTT. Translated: CASSQELQYSGNTIYF.